One sample yielded the 27 T cell receptor beta chains listed below, sequenced in a study of siplizumab effects on memory and regulatory T cells. Sequencing used immunoSEQ multiplex PCR; TCRdb keeps in-frame clones, though not all of them. The sample shows tens of thousands of clones, 93% of them seen only once. Sequences were obtained from CD8+ T cells sorted from blood. The receptors come from a human donor in good health.

This chain links TRBV7-9 with TRBJ2-7; maybe TRBD2 (6 bases). Per the germline V gene, CDR1 is SEHNR and CDR2 is FQNEAQ (reference sequence). V lost 4 bases to trimming and J lost 4 bases, with 20 bases between them. The CDR3 totals 16 residues. The CDR3 sequence: CASSSFNRDSPYEQYF. CDR3 sequence (DNA): TGTGCCAGCAGCTCTTTCAACCGGGACTCCCCTTACGAGCAGTACTTC.

This sequence joins TRBV13 and TRBJ1-6, with D possibly TRBD1 on 5 matching bases. The V and J ends lost 5 bases and 10 bases respectively, with 18 bases between them. The germline gives CDR1 PRHDT, CDR2 FYEKMQ (reference sequence). The CDR3 covers 15 residues. The CDR3 is CASSQNGDLRSPLHF. CDR3 DNA: TGTGCCAGCAGCCAGAACGGGGACCTTCGGTCACCCCTCCACTTT. Full variable domain (remainder filled in from reference TRBV13 and TRBJ1-6): AAGVIQSPRHLIKEKRETATLKCYPIPRHDTVYWYQQGPGQDPQFLISFYEKMQSDKGSIPDRFSAQQFSDYHSELNMSSLELGDSALYFCASSQNGDLRSPLHFGNGTRLTVT.

The chain uses TRBV11-3 and TRBJ2-7, with 11 bases lining up with TRBD2. This CDR3 contains 18 residues. In germline, CDR1 is SGHNT, CDR2 YENEEA. V shed 0 bases, J shed 3 bases, and the junction held 10 bases outside the gene matches. DNA for the CDR3: TGTGCCAGCAGCTTAGAGCAAGCCGGGACTAGCGGAGTCTACGAGCAGTACTTC. Amino acid sequence: CASSLEQAGTSGVYEQYF.

This rearrangement joins TRBV27 to TRBJ2-2; no reliable D call. The germline CDR1 and CDR2 sequences are MNHEY and SMNVEV (reference sequence). CDR3 length equals 15 residues. The V end was cut by 3 bases, the J end by 6 bases, with 14 bases between. Written as DNA, the CDR3 is TGTGCCAGCAGTTTGGAAATTAGGTCCTCCGGGGAGCTGTTTTTT. This translates into CASSLEIRSSGELFF.

This chain connects TRBV18 to TRBJ1-1, with D possibly TRBD1 on 6 matching bases. CDR3 length: 13 amino acids. Trimming removed 3 bases at V and 4 bases at J, with 9 bases between. From germline, CDR1 is KGHSH and CDR2 LQKENI. The CDR3 coding sequence is TGTGCCAGCTCACCGGGACACCTCACTGAAGCTTTCTTT. It yields the protein CASSPGHLTEAFF.

The chain uses TRBV6-1 and TRBJ2-2; the match to TRBD1 covers 8 bases. The V segment lost 2 bases and the J segment 4 bases; nucleotides outside the gene matches: 12. The CDR3 covers 18 residues. Per germline, CDR1 MNHNS and CDR2 SASEGT. CDR3 sequence (DNA): TGTGCCAGCAGTGAACCCGACAGGGGACCTACGTTCACCGGGGAGCTGTTTTTT. Translating gives CASSEPDRGPTFTGELFF.

V usage is TRBV15 and J usage is TRBJ1-5; D possibly corresponds to TRBD1 (5 bases). The CDR3 is made up of 15 amino acids. CDR1 and CDR2 (germline): LNHNV, YYDKDF (reference sequence). The ends were cut back, 3 bases at V and 1 base at J, with 10 bases in the middle. The CDR3 loop is CATSSDRDSNQPQHF. CDR3 coding DNA: TGTGCCACCAGCAGTGACCGGGACAGCAATCAGCCCCAGCATTTT.

The V call is TRBV19, the J call TRBJ1-4; D gene unclear. Trimming removed 11 bases at V and 0 bases at J, with 10 bases between. CDR3 length: 13 residues. The germline gives CDR1 LNHDA, CDR2 SQIVND (reference sequence). The CDR3 nucleotides are TGTGCCGGGTTAGATGCAACTAATGAAAAACTGTTTTTT. It codes for CAGLDATNEKLFF.

V gene TRBV4-1 combines with J gene TRBJ2-7; D is unclear. The CDR3 covers 14 residues. Trimming removed 3 bases at V and 0 bases at J, with 9 bases between. Germline CDR1 is MGHRA and CDR2 is YSYEKL. The CDR3 nucleotides are TGCGCCAGCAGCCAGCGGCAGAACTCCTACGAGCAGTACTTC. Protein product: CASSQRQNSYEQYF.

This clone was seen a few times. This chain joins TRBV2 and TRBJ2-1; D is ambiguous. CDR3 length: 11 amino acids. Germline V gives CDR1 SNHLY, CDR2 FYNNEI. Trimming left V 6 bases short and J 8 bases short, with 8 bases between. The CDR3 region has the DNA TGTGCCAGCAGCCAATCGGATGAGCAGTTCTTC. It encodes CASSQSDEQFF.

The chain recombines TRBV2 with TRBJ1-5, with D unresolved. Deletions cut 4 bases from V and 1 base from J, with 11 bases between. The germline V gene encodes CDR1 SNHLY and CDR2 FYNNEI. CDR3 length: 15 amino acids. The chain's CDR3 is CASSVSGRSNQPQHF. The CDR3 DNA sequence: TGTGCCAGCAGTGTCTCCGGTAGGAGCAATCAGCCCCAGCATTTT.

This rearrangement joins TRBV10-3 to TRBJ2-7; D not resolved. Germline CDR1 and CDR2: ENHRY and SYGVKD. Deletions cut 1 base from V and 4 bases from J, with 2 bases between. The length of the CDR3 is 11 residues. The CDR3 sequence is CAISEFYEQYF. The DNA for the CDR3 is TGTGCCATCAGTGAGTTTTACGAGCAGTACTTC.

The chain employs TRBV30 and TRBJ2-2; perhaps TRBD2 as D (6 bases). V lost 5 bases and J 4 bases, leaving 14 bases between the germline ends. The germline V gene encodes CDR1 GTSNPN and CDR2 SVGIG (reference sequence). The CDR3 length is 14 residues. The DNA of the CDR3 is TGTGCCTGGTGGGGCGGGCGGGGCACCGGGGAGCTGTTTTTT. It codes for CAWWGGRGTGELFF.

This chain joins TRBV30 and TRBJ2-7; 9 bases align to TRBD2. The junction had 9 bases not matched to a gene; V was cut back by 2 bases and J by 7 bases. CDR1 is GTSNPN, CDR2 SVGIG, per germline (reference sequence). CDR3 size: 14 residues. Written as DNA, the CDR3 is TGTGCCTGGAGTTTTTTAGCGGGAGATAAAGAGCAGTACTTC. It specifies CAWSFLAGDKEQYF.

This rearrangement joins TRBV5-1 to TRBJ2-1; 9 positions agree with TRBD2. The germline CDR1 and CDR2 sequences are SGHRS and YFSETQ. The ends lost 1 base at V and 6 bases at J; junction bases unmatched: 5. The CDR3 has 15 amino acids. The CDR3 DNA follows: TGCGCCAGCAGCTTGAGTAGCGGGAGCTTCAATGAGCAGTTCTTC. Translation gives CASSLSSGSFNEQFF.

The rearrangement uses TRBV9 and TRBJ1-1; 8 bases align to TRBD1. The germline V gene encodes CDR1 SGDLS and CDR2 YYNGEE. The CDR3 totals 16 residues. The V and J ends lost 3 bases and 4 bases, in that order; junction bases with no gene match: 11. The CDR3: CASSAHRGNEGTEAFF. The CDR3 DNA follows: TGTGCCAGCAGCGCCCACAGGGGGAACGAGGGCACTGAAGCTTTCTTT.

The gene calls are TRBV5-4 and TRBJ2-7; D might be TRBD1 (6 bases). Germline V gene data show CDR1 as SGHNT and CDR2 as YYREEE (reference sequence). Trimming took off 4 bases at V and 3 bases at J, with 11 bases between the two ends. This CDR3 spans 13 amino acids. This CDR3 is CASSPGTNYEQYF. The CDR3 DNA follows: TGTGCCAGCAGCCCCGGGACAAACTACGAGCAGTACTTC.

The chain carries TRBV19 and TRBJ2-7, with no clear D. The germline CDR1 and CDR2 sequences are LNHDA and SQIVND (reference sequence). The CDR3 is made up of 11 amino acids. V shed 4 bases and J shed 7 bases, with 8 bases lying between them. CDR3 nucleotide sequence: TGTGCCAGTAGTAACTCCTGGGAGCAGTACTTC. This translates into CASSNSWEQYF.

The chain combines TRBV7-3 with TRBJ2-2; the D gene is possibly TRBD2 (5 bases). V was cut by 2 bases and J by 5 bases, with 6 bases left in between. Germline CDR1 and CDR2: SGHTA and FQGTGA. This CDR3 is 13 amino acids long. CDR3: CASSLRDTGELFF. CDR3 DNA sequence: TGTGCCAGCAGCTTACGGGATACCGGGGAGCTGTTTTTT.

This chain joins TRBV6-5 and TRBJ1-2; D possibly corresponds to TRBD1 (6 bases). Trimming stripped 0 bases from V and 3 bases from J, with 11 bases between. This CDR3 has 15 residues. Germline CDR1 and CDR2: MNHEY and SVGAGI. The CDR3 DNA sequence: TGTGCCAGCAGTTACTCGAGGGGGTTGGACTATGGCTACACCTTC. Its protein is CASSYSRGLDYGYTF.

The chain joins TRBV6-5 to TRBJ2-5; 8 bases are shared with TRBD1. V lost 4 bases, J lost 5 bases, and 6 bases stayed unmatched. The CDR3 sequence is 14 residues long. Germline V gene data show CDR1 as MNHEY and CDR2 as SVGAGI. CDR3 nucleotide sequence: TGTGCCAGCAGTTCTAGGACAGGGCTGGAGACCCAGTACTTC. The encoded protein is CASSSRTGLETQYF.

V is TRBV9 and J is TRBJ2-7; possible D gene TRBD2, 6 bases. The V gene lost 4 bases and the J gene lost 2 bases, with 10 bases spanning the gap. The length of the CDR3 is 13 residues. The germline V gene encodes CDR1 SGDLS and CDR2 YYNGEE. CDR3 nucleotides: TGTGCCAGCAGCTCCCCGGGAGCCTACGAGCAGTACTTC. Residues: CASSSPGAYEQYF.

The rearrangement links TRBV30 to TRBJ2-7, with TRBD2 matching over 10 bases. The CDR3 has 13 amino acids. Germline CDR1 reads GTSNPN; CDR2 reads SVGIG (reference sequence). V shed 4 bases, J shed 7 bases, and the junction held 7 bases outside the gene matches. CDR3 nucleotide sequence: TGTGCCTGGAACCTAGCGGGGGTGGGTGAGCAGTACTTC. This codes for CAWNLAGVGEQYF.

Written as DNA, the CDR3 is TGTGCCAGCAGTGAAGGTCAGGTGGGGCTTGATGAAAAACTGTTTTTT. Its protein is CASSEGQVGLDEKLFF. The chain combines TRBV6-1 with TRBJ1-4; possible D gene TRBD1, 5 bases. Germline V gene lookup returns CDR1 MNHNS and CDR2 SASEGT. V was clipped by 1 base and J by 6 bases, with 15 bases between them. The CDR3 runs 16 residues.

This chain uses TRBV27 with TRBJ2-7; 9 bases are a match to TRBD2. Trimming cost V 6 bases and J 3 bases; bases outside gene matches: 6. Germline assignment: CDR1 MNHEY and CDR2 SMNVEV (reference sequence). This CDR3 region has 14 residues. The CDR3 sequence: CASSQREAFYEQYF. The DNA for the CDR3 is TGTGCCAGCAGCCAGCGGGAGGCCTTCTACGAGCAGTACTTC.

This chain uses TRBV6-5 with TRBJ2-2; tentative D call: TRBD1 (5 bases). V was pared by 7 bases and J by 6 bases, with 18 bases between. The CDR3 consists of 15 residues. Germline CDR1 MNHEY, CDR2 SVGAGI. CDR3 bases: TGTGCCAGCACGACGACAGACCCCGTAGCCGGGGAGCTGTTTTTT. As protein: CASTTTDPVAGELFF.

This rearrangement joins TRBV9 to TRBJ2-2, with 8 bases that match TRBD2. V lost 4 bases, J lost 3 bases, and 2 bases stayed unmatched. Looked up from germline, CDR1 is SGDLS and CDR2 is YYNGEE. There are 14 residues in the CDR3. Written as DNA, the CDR3 is TGTGCCAGCAGCTCCGGGGGGGACACCGGGGAGCTGTTTTTT. It is translated as CASSSGGDTGELFF.